Given below is one T cell receptor (beta chain) in context. The table came from immunoSEQ multiplex PCR; TCRdb's copy has only in-frame clones and leaves some out. The top ten clones hold about 27% of a sample with around 140,000 clones, 77% of them seen once. This sample is part of a study of cytotoxic CD8 clonotypes in ibrutinib-treated CLL. CDR3 size: 16 residues. V lost 2 bases to trimming and J lost 7 bases; unmatched junction nucleotides: 9. From germline, CDR1 is MNHNY and CDR2 SVGAGI (reference sequence). This rearrangement joins TRBV6-6 to TRBJ2-1, with 9 bases aligning to TRBD2. The clonotype was recovered from a human donor with chronic lymphocytic leukemia. The sample consisted of PBMCs, taken after 12 months of ibrutinib treatment. The CDR3 DNA follows: TGTGCCAGCAGTTACGCAGAGCGGGGGGACCCTAATGAGCAGTTCTTC. As protein: CASSYAERGDPNEQFF.